The next 14 T cell receptor beta chains were all read from a single sample in a study of shared T cell receptors in the human thymus. Assay: immunoSEQ multiplex PCR; the TCRdb copy retains only in-frame clones and omits some. The sample yields some 700,000 clones, 80% to 90% seen once. This sample also belongs to another study, concerning human thymus T cells.

Sequenced sample: thymocytes. These receptors were collected from a girl under two years old with a congenital heart defect.

J is TRBJ2-4 and V is TRBV15; TRBD2 might be the D (5 bases). The CDR3 extends over 15 amino acids. Between the trimmed V and J ends, which lost 1 base and 6 bases, there was a span of 13 bases. Germline loops: CDR1 LNHNV, CDR2 YYDKDF (reference sequence). CDR3 in amino acids: CATSRVGERVNIQYF. In DNA form, the CDR3 reads TGTGCCACCAGCAGAGTAGGAGAGAGGGTAAACATTCAGTACTTC.

The chain couples TRBV30 to TRBJ1-5; D might be TRBD1 (6 bases). Trimming pared 0 bases from V and 0 bases from J, leaving 12 bases between. This CDR3 is 16 amino acids long. Germline V lookup: CDR1 GTSNPN, CDR2 SVGIG (reference sequence). The CDR3 sequence is CAWSVGRTDSNQPQHF. The CDR3 nucleotides read TGTGCCTGGAGTGTCGGGCGGACAGATAGCAATCAGCCCCAGCATTTT.

The genes are TRBV28 and TRBJ2-1; D is unresolved. The germline V and J ends were trimmed by 10 bases and 8 bases, with 12 bases remaining between them. Germline V gene sequence: CDR1 MDHEN, CDR2 SYDVKM. This CDR3 has 11 residues. The CDR3 is CATLLLHEQFF. For the CDR3, the DNA is TGTGCCACCCTCCTCCTCCATGAGCAGTTCTTC.

The chain employs TRBV7-9 and TRBJ2-7; D is perhaps TRBD1 (6 bases). This CDR3 has 15 residues. CDR1 SEHNR and CDR2 FQNEAQ come from the germline V gene (reference sequence). With 6 bases removed from V and 4 bases from J, the gap between germline ends came to 19 bases. In DNA, the CDR3 is TGTGCCAGCAGGGGGCAGGGGAAGGATGAGTACGAGCAGTACTTC. Translated, it gives CASRGQGKDEYEQYF.

This clone was seen more than once but under ten times. DNA of the CDR3: TGCGCCAGCAGCCAAGTTGTGGGCAGGGAAACGCGAGAGCAGTACTTC. Its protein product is CASSQVVGRETREQYF. V and J are TRBV4-1 and TRBJ2-7, with a tentative D call TRBD1 (5 bases). The CDR3 extends over 16 amino acids. Germline CDR1 and CDR2: MGHRA and YSYEKL. V was shortened by 1 base and J by 7 bases, with 20 bases between the two germline ends.

The chain links TRBV6-5 to TRBJ1-2; weak D call: TRBD1 (5 bases). The CDR3 has 12 amino acids. V lost 4 bases and J lost 11, with 14 bases in between. From germline, CDR1 is MNHEY and CDR2 SVGAGI. The CDR3 region has the DNA TGTGCCAGCAGTTTAGGGGCCTGCGCTTACACCTTC. Translating gives CASSLGACAYTF.

The CDR3 loop reads CASSPSRDSEKLFF. CDR3 in DNA: TGTGCCAGCAGCCCCAGCCGGGATTCGGAAAAACTGTTTTTT. The rearrangement joins TRBV7-2 to TRBJ1-4; no clear D. CDR3 length: 14 amino acids. V lost 5 bases to trimming and J lost 8 bases, with 15 bases between them. CDR1 SGHTA and CDR2 FQGNSA come from the germline V gene.

This rearrangement joins TRBV5-6 to TRBJ2-7; TRBD1 might be the D (5 bases). The germline V gene has CDR1 SGHDT and CDR2 YYEEEE. The CDR3 is made up of 15 amino acids. Trimming took 0 bases from V and 4 from J, leaving 14 bases between them. The CDR3 DNA sequence: TGTGCCAGCAGCTTGGGGCCCCCATGGACATACGAGCAGTACTTC. Its translation is CASSLGPPWTYEQYF.

This sequence joins TRBV2 and TRBJ2-1, with 9 positions matching TRBD2. Trimming took 5 bases from V and 4 from J; bases not matched to a gene: 15. The CDR3 loop spans 18 amino acids. Germline V gene data show CDR1 as SNHLY and CDR2 as FYNNEI. CDR3 protein: CASSPTRFAGGLYNEQFF. The CDR3 region has the DNA TGTGCCAGCAGTCCTACCCGCTTCGCGGGGGGGCTATACAATGAGCAGTTCTTC.

The chain combines TRBV19 with TRBJ1-1, with TRBD1 identical over 8 bases. Germline V gene lookup returns CDR1 LNHDA and CDR2 SQIVND (reference sequence). CDR3 length equals 15 residues. After removal of 5 bases from V and 3 bases from J, the junction contained 8 bases not matched to a gene. CDR3 protein: CASSGQGGVDTEAFF. The CDR3 DNA follows: TGTGCCAGTAGTGGACAGGGCGGGGTCGACACTGAAGCTTTCTTT.

V is TRBV27 and J is TRBJ2-7, with 8 bases lining up with TRBD1. V was pared by 4 bases and J by 4 bases, with 15 bases of the junction left unmatched. Germline lookup yields CDR1 MNHEY and CDR2 SMNVEV (reference sequence). CDR3 length: 17 residues. CDR3 DNA sequence: TGTGCCAGCAGTTCAAATCCTTCGACAGGGGATCTATACGAGCAGTACTTC. Translation gives CASSSNPSTGDLYEQYF.

The chain links TRBV15 to TRBJ2-3; TRBD2 aligns across 7 bases. CDR3 length: 14 amino acids. Germline CDR1 and CDR2: LNHNV and YYDKDF (reference sequence). V was clipped by 10 bases and J by 2 bases; unmatched bases: 9. The DNA of the CDR3 is TGTGCCATACCCGATGCGGGGGACACAGATACGCAGTATTTT. Amino acid sequence: CAIPDAGDTDTQYF.

This clone has only one observation. The CDR3 DNA reads as TGTGCCTGGAGGGGACAGGGAGACACTGAAGCTTTCTTT. Protein sequence: CAWRGQGDTEAFF. This chain connects TRBV30 to TRBJ1-1, with 9 bases matching TRBD1. The germline V gene has CDR1 GTSNPN and CDR2 SVGIG (reference sequence). This CDR3 is 13 amino acids long. V lost 3 bases to trimming and J lost 3 bases; unmatched junction nucleotides: 2.

The table lists this clone with a count of one. This rearrangement joins TRBV6-1 to TRBJ1-2, with D tentatively TRBD1 (5 bases). Germline-derived CDR1 and CDR2 are MNHNS and SASEGT. The CDR3 covers 13 residues. The V gene lost 5 bases and the J gene lost 1 base, with 8 bases spanning the gap. The CDR3 region has the DNA TGTGCCAGCAGTCATCAGGGTAACTATGGCTACACCTTC. It translates to CASSHQGNYGYTF.